Each of the 16 T cell receptor beta chains below was sequenced from the same sample in a study of PD-1 blockade in classical Hodgkin lymphoma. TCRdb keeps only in-frame clones here, not all; method: immunoSEQ multiplex PCR. The data show roughly 86,000 clones, under 85% seen once. As for time point: cycle 4 day 1 (C4D1), after more than 5 weeks of nivolumab. No patient escaped relapse after autologous stem cell transplantation, and brentuximab vedotin exposure varied. This sample comprised peripheral blood mononuclear cells (PBMCs), obtained before the fourth cycle of nivolumab. These receptors all come from a human donor with classical Hodgkin lymphoma.

J is TRBJ1-2 and V is TRBV4-3; the D gene is possibly TRBD1 (5 bases). Between the trimmed V and J ends, which lost 0 bases and 8 bases, there was a span of 16 bases. The CDR3 loop spans 15 amino acids. Germline V CDR1 and CDR2: LGHNA, YSLEER. CDR3 sequence reads: CASSQEGRKGWGYTF. The DNA of the CDR3 is TGCGCCAGCAGCCAAGAAGGTCGGAAGGGGTGGGGCTACACCTTC.

This chain connects TRBV7-2 to TRBJ2-4, with 10 bases aligning to TRBD2. CDR1 and CDR2 from the germline V gene are SGHTA and FQGNSA. J gave up 7 bases and V 1 base, and 4 bases lay outside the gene matches. This CDR3 region has 15 residues. CDR3 protein: CASSLDSTSGNIQYF. CDR3 bases: TGTGCCAGCAGCTTAGATTCGACTAGCGGGAACATTCAGTACTTC.

The chain uses TRBV7-3 and TRBJ2-1; no clear D. Germline V gene lookup returns CDR1 SGHTA and CDR2 FQGTGA. The CDR3 has 15 amino acids. Between the trimmed V and J ends, which lost 1 base and 0 bases, there was a span of 7 bases. The DNA for the CDR3 is TGTGCCAGCAGCTTAAGCGGTACCTCCTACAATGAGCAGTTCTTC. Residues: CASSLSGTSYNEQFF.

The rearrangement links TRBV28 to TRBJ1-1, with D maybe TRBD1 (5 bases). The CDR3 sequence is 15 residues long. The germline gives CDR1 MDHEN, CDR2 SYDVKM. The V and J ends lost 5 bases and 4 bases respectively, with 17 bases between them. This CDR3 is CASSTRPGIITEAFF. CDR3 nucleotides: TGTGCCAGCAGTACACGGCCAGGGATCATCACTGAAGCTTTCTTT.

This chain uses TRBV11-3 with TRBJ2-5, with no clear D. Germline V gene data show CDR1 as SGHNT and CDR2 as YENEEA. V shed 1 base and J shed 5 bases, with 8 bases lying between them. The CDR3 length is 13 residues. CDR3 protein: CASSLGVRETQYF. The CDR3 nucleotides read TGTGCCAGCAGCTTAGGGGTTAGGGAGACCCAGTACTTC.

The chain joins TRBV4-3 to TRBJ1-2; 11 bases line up with TRBD1. CDR1 is LGHNA, CDR2 YSLEER, per germline. V lost 1 base, J lost 2 bases, and 6 bases stayed unmatched. The CDR3 covers 17 residues. This chain's CDR3 is CASSQGGQGAANYGYTF. CDR3 bases: TGCGCCAGCAGCCAAGGTGGACAGGGGGCAGCCAACTATGGCTACACCTTC.

The genes are TRBV9 and TRBJ1-2; D gene ambiguous. Per germline, CDR1 SGDLS and CDR2 YYNGEE. Trimming took off 0 bases at V and 2 bases at J, with 8 bases between the two ends. The CDR3 is 14 residues long. CDR3 amino acids: CASSVGGANYGYTF. In DNA, the CDR3 is TGTGCCAGCAGCGTAGGGGGTGCCAACTATGGCTACACCTTC. Complete variable domain (other parts from reference TRBV9 and TRBJ1-2): DSGVTQTPKHLITATGQRVTLRCSPRSGDLSVYWYQQSLDQGLQFLIQYYNGEERAKGNILERFSAQQFPDLHSELNLSSLELGDSALYFCASSVGGANYGYTFGSGTRLTVV.

The chain combines TRBV9 with TRBJ2-2, with 9 positions matching TRBD2. The V segment lost 0 bases and the J segment 1 base; nucleotides outside the gene matches: 10. From germline, CDR1 is SGDLS and CDR2 YYNGEE. The CDR3 is 19 residues long. CDR3: CASSVVHTSGLGNTGELFF. The CDR3 nucleotides read TGTGCCAGCAGCGTAGTCCATACTAGCGGGCTCGGGAACACCGGGGAGCTGTTTTTT.

The gene calls are TRBV19 and TRBJ1-1, with a tentative D call TRBD1 (5 bases). The CDR3 runs to 15 residues. Per the germline V gene, CDR1 is LNHDA and CDR2 is SQIVND (reference sequence). The V end was cut by 3 bases, the J end by 0 bases, with 11 bases between. The CDR3 nucleotides are TGTGCCAGTAGTATTTCGGGGCTATTGAACACTGAAGCTTTCTTT. Amino acid sequence: CASSISGLLNTEAFF. The entire variable domain, with the rest obtained from reference TRBV19 and TRBJ1-1, is as follows: DGGITQSPKYLFRKEGQNVTLSCEQNLNHDAMYWYRQDPGQGLRLIYYSQIVNDFQKGDIAEGYSVSREKKESFPLTVTSAQKNPTAFYLCASSISGLLNTEAFFGQGTRLTVV.

The V call is TRBV18, the J call TRBJ2-1, with D perhaps matching TRBD2 (6 bases). CDR1 and CDR2 from the germline V gene are KGHSH and LQKENI. V shed 2 bases and J shed 0 bases, with 11 bases lying between them. The CDR3 length is 16 residues. CDR3 residues: CASSPGSGGSYNEQFF. Written as DNA, the CDR3 is TGTGCCAGCTCACCAGGTAGCGGAGGCTCCTACAATGAGCAGTTCTTC.

The V gene is TRBV5-1, the J gene TRBJ1-3; D might be TRBD1 (6 bases). In germline, CDR1 is SGHRS, CDR2 YFSETQ. The V and J ends lost 0 bases and 1 base respectively, with 14 bases between them. This CDR3 spans 17 amino acids. The CDR3 spells CASSLGQQGASGNTIYF. DNA of the CDR3: TGCGCCAGCAGCTTGGGACAACAGGGAGCTTCTGGAAACACCATATATTTT.

The rearrangement joins TRBV5-1 to TRBJ2-3; D possibly corresponds to TRBD1 (6 bases). Germline-derived CDR1 and CDR2 are SGHRS and YFSETQ. V gave up 4 bases and J gave up 2 bases, with 11 bases separating them. There are 14 residues in the CDR3. CDR3 DNA sequence: TGCGCCAGCAGCATAAGACAGGTCACAGATACGCAGTATTTT. Protein sequence: CASSIRQVTDTQYF. The whole variable domain, filled in from reference TRBV5-1 and TRBJ2-3, reads KAGVTQTPRYLIKTRGQQVTLSCSPISGHRSVSWYQQTPGQGLQFLFEYFSETQRNKGNFPGRFSGRQFSNSRSEMNVSTLELGDSALYLCASSIRQVTDTQYFGPGTRLTVL.

This clone was counted once. The CDR3 bases are TGTGCCACCAGCAGAGATATGGCAGTAAATGAAAAACTGTTTTTT. The encoded protein is CATSRDMAVNEKLFF. This rearrangement joins TRBV15 to TRBJ1-4; D not certain. The germline V gene encodes CDR1 LNHNV and CDR2 YYDKDF (reference sequence). The V and J ends lost 0 bases and 5 bases respectively, with 10 bases between them. The CDR3 loop spans 15 amino acids.

The table lists this clone with a count of one. The chain uses TRBV5-4 and TRBJ2-1, with TRBD2 identical over 8 bases. This CDR3 comprises 13 residues. J gave up 7 bases and V 4 bases, and 4 bases lay outside the gene matches. Germline values: CDR1 SGHNT, CDR2 YYREEE (reference sequence). The CDR3: CASSPTSANEQFF. The CDR3 DNA reads TGTGCCAGCAGCCCGACTAGCGCTAATGAGCAGTTCTTC. The full variable domain, rest sourced from reference TRBV5-4 and TRBJ2-1, is ETGVTQSPTHLIKTRGQQVTLRCSSQSGHNTVSWYQQALGQGPQFIFQYYREEENGRGNFPPRFSGLQFPNYSSELNVNALELDDSALYLCASSPTSANEQFFGPGTRLTVL.

At least ten counts were recorded for this clone. The chain couples TRBV4-2 to TRBJ2-7, with TRBD1 matching 7 bases. Germline assignment: CDR1 LGHNA and CDR2 YNFKEQ. The CDR3 is 15 residues long. V shed 2 bases, J shed 0 bases, and the junction held 4 bases outside the gene matches. The CDR3 loop reads CASSQQRTGSYEQYF. The CDR3 DNA sequence: TGTGCCAGCAGCCAACAAAGGACAGGCTCCTACGAGCAGTACTTC.

Sample share makes this clone medium-sized. The chain has TRBV19 and TRBJ2-5; TRBD2 matches 10 bases. The CDR3 runs to 14 residues. Trimming took 4 bases from V and 4 from J; bases not matched to a gene: 3. Per the germline V gene, CDR1 is LNHDA and CDR2 is SQIVND (reference sequence). The CDR3 sequence: CASSTRLAGETQYF. The DNA of the CDR3 is TGTGCCAGTAGTACCCGACTAGCGGGAGAGACCCAGTACTTC.